The 18 T cell receptor beta chains in this list originate from one sample, sequenced in a study of B cell selection in AIRE deficiency. The sorted conventional CD4 T cells were gated as CD4+CD127+. This table comes from immunoSEQ multiplex PCR, and its TCRdb copy is limited to in-frame clones, with some not included. The data hold about 1,600 clones, with 86% observed a single time. Sequencing used CD4+CD127+ conventional T cells sorted from PBMCs. These receptors came from a human donor in good health.

V gene TRBV7-6 combines with J gene TRBJ2-3, with 8 nucleotides matching TRBD2. V shed 2 bases, J shed 5 bases, and the junction held 9 bases outside the gene matches. The CDR3 is made up of 16 amino acids. Per the germline V gene, CDR1 is SGHVS and CDR2 is FNYEAQ. CDR3 amino acids: CASSLWSGRPGDTQYF. For the CDR3, the DNA is TGTGCCAGCAGCTTATGGAGCGGGAGACCGGGAGATACGCAGTATTTT.

This clone was observed a single time. V usage is TRBV5-1 and J usage is TRBJ2-5; D assignment may be TRBD1 or TRBD2 (5 bases each). CDR1 is SGHRS, CDR2 YFSETQ, per germline. The CDR3 spans 14 residues. The V end lost 1 base, the J end lost 4 bases, and 11 bases lay between the germline ends. DNA for the CDR3: TGCGCCAGCAGCTTGTCGGGGCCCCCAGAGACCCAGTACTTC. The encoded protein is CASSLSGPPETQYF.

V and J are TRBV4-3 and TRBJ2-3; TRBD2 aligns across 7 bases. Unmatched junction bases numbered 7, after V lost 2 bases and J lost 2 bases. The germline CDR1 and CDR2 sequences are LGHNA and YSLEER. The CDR3 is 16 residues long. The CDR3 nucleotides read TGCGCCAGCAGCCAACAAGGGAGCGGGATCACAGATACGCAGTATTTT. Encoded protein: CASSQQGSGITDTQYF.

The genes are TRBV5-1 and TRBJ2-1; 14 nucleotides agree with TRBD2. The CDR3 is 17 residues long. Trimming cost V 3 bases and J 8 bases; bases outside gene matches: 10. Looked up from germline, CDR1 is SGHRS and CDR2 is YFSETQ. CDR3 protein: CASSSEVGTSGRHEQFF. CDR3 nucleotide sequence: TGCGCCAGCAGCTCTGAAGTAGGGACTAGCGGGAGACATGAGCAGTTCTTC.

The genes are TRBV27 and TRBJ2-2; 14 bases map to TRBD2. The length of the CDR3 is 19 residues. J was trimmed by 5 bases and V by 1 base; bases with no gene match: 9. The germline gives CDR1 MNHEY, CDR2 SMNVEV (reference sequence). CDR3 protein: CASSLLGTSGSLGTGELFF. CDR3 DNA: TGTGCCAGCAGTTTATTAGGGACTAGCGGGAGCTTGGGTACCGGGGAGCTGTTTTTT.

This chain joins TRBV5-5 and TRBJ1-5, with D possibly TRBD1 on 5 matching bases. CDR1 and CDR2 from the germline V gene are SGHKS and YYEKEE (reference sequence). The CDR3 loop spans 15 amino acids. V lost 0 bases to trimming and J lost 4 bases, with 11 bases between them. The CDR3: CASSLVAGGNQPQHF. The CDR3 DNA reads as TGTGCCAGCAGCTTGGTGGCTGGGGGGAATCAGCCCCAGCATTTT. Looking up the rest from reference TRBV5-5 and TRBJ1-5 gives the full variable domain: DAGVTQSPTHLIKTRGQQVTLRCSPISGHKSVSWYQQVLGQGPQFIFQYYEKEERGRGNFPDRFSARQFPNYSSELNVNALLLGDSALYLCASSLVAGGNQPQHFGDGTRLSIL.

The V and J genes are TRBV19 and TRBJ1-2; no reliable D call. V gave up 6 bases and J gave up 6 bases, with 14 bases separating them. This CDR3 has 13 residues. Germline CDR1 LNHDA, CDR2 SQIVND (reference sequence). The CDR3 sequence is CASRTPTVNGYTF. For the CDR3, the DNA is TGTGCCAGTAGGACCCCGACGGTGAATGGCTACACCTTC.

This chain connects TRBV7-3 to TRBJ2-5; TRBD2 might be the D (6 bases). Germline V gene data show CDR1 as SGHTA and CDR2 as FQGTGA. V was shortened by 4 bases and J by 0 bases, with 12 bases between the two germline ends. The CDR3 is 15 amino acids. The CDR3 sequence is CASSYVREYQETQYF. DNA of the CDR3: TGTGCCAGCAGCTACGTACGGGAGTACCAAGAGACCCAGTACTTC.

The chain carries TRBV7-9 and TRBJ2-1; TRBD1 or TRBD2 may be the D gene (6 bases each). V lost 2 bases and J 1 base, leaving 9 bases between the germline ends. This CDR3 is 15 amino acids long. CDR1 is SEHNR, CDR2 FQNEAQ, per germline (reference sequence). As DNA, the CDR3 is TGTGCCAGCAGCTTATTAGGGGGGTCCTACAATGAGCAGTTCTTC. It codes for CASSLLGGSYNEQFF.

The chain combines TRBV10-3 with TRBJ2-2; 11 nucleotides agree with TRBD2. The CDR3 runs to 14 residues. Germline trimming cut 7 bases from V and 6 bases from J; bases unmatched to any gene: 4. Germline-derived CDR1 and CDR2 are ENHRY and SYGVKD. DNA for the CDR3: TGTGCCATCAAAAGACTAGCGGGGCCCGGGGAGCTGTTTTTT. Its protein is CAIKRLAGPGELFF.

This clone was observed a few times. The chain recombines TRBV19 with TRBJ1-2, with 7 bases that match TRBD1. The CDR3 runs 14 residues. CDR1 LNHDA and CDR2 SQIVND come from the germline V gene (reference sequence). Trimming removed 2 bases from V and 0 bases from J; junction bases left unmatched: 0. CDR3 nucleotides: TGTGCCAGTAGTATACAGGGGGCTAACTATGGCTACACCTTC. This codes for CASSIQGANYGYTF.

This chain joins TRBV6-5 and TRBJ1-1, with 8 bases fitting TRBD1. Germline V gene sequence: CDR1 MNHEY, CDR2 SVGAGI. The CDR3 has 13 amino acids. V gave up 5 bases and J gave up 9 bases; unmatched junction bases: 8. The CDR3 nucleotides are TGTGCCAGCAGTCGATCCCGGGACAGGCAAGCTTTCTTT. Protein sequence: CASSRSRDRQAFF.

The chain carries TRBV13 and TRBJ2-7; 14 nucleotides line up with TRBD2. This CDR3 region has 18 residues. V was clipped by 4 bases and J by 3 bases; unmatched bases: 11. The germline gives CDR1 PRHDT, CDR2 FYEKMQ (reference sequence). The DNA of the CDR3 is TGTGCCAGCAGCTCAGAGGGTCCGACTAGCGGGAGGGTCTACGAGCAGTACTTC. Residues: CASSSEGPTSGRVYEQYF.

V is TRBV11-2 and J is TRBJ2-6, with unresolved D. V was pared by 2 bases and J by 0 bases, with 8 bases between. The CDR3 contains 16 residues. Germline CDR1 SGHAT, CDR2 FQNNGV. The CDR3 protein is CASSLTSSSGANVLTF. In DNA form, the CDR3 reads TGTGCCAGCAGCTTAACCTCCAGCTCTGGGGCCAACGTCCTGACTTTC.

This chain links TRBV19 with TRBJ1-1, with D possibly matching TRBD1 (6 bases). V lost 4 bases and J lost 0, with 18 bases in between. The CDR3 loop spans 17 amino acids. Germline values: CDR1 LNHDA, CDR2 SQIVND (reference sequence). CDR3 region: CASSTRTADLMNTEAFF. In nucleotides, the CDR3 is TGTGCCAGTAGTACCCGGACAGCCGATCTCATGAACACTGAAGCTTTCTTT.

The rearrangement joins TRBV19 to TRBJ2-1; D is uncertain. Per germline, CDR1 LNHDA and CDR2 SQIVND (reference sequence). Trimming took 6 bases from V and 3 from J, leaving 18 bases between them. This CDR3 spans 16 amino acids. CDR3 nucleotide sequence: TGTGCCAGTAGCCCAAAGCGCCCCCTTTACTACAATGAGCAGTTCTTC. It specifies CASSPKRPLYYNEQFF. The entire variable domain, with the rest obtained from reference TRBV19 and TRBJ2-1, is as follows: DGGITQSPKYLFRKEGQNVTLSCEQNLNHDAMYWYRQDPGQGLRLIYYSQIVNDFQKGDIAEGYSVSREKKESFPLTVTSAQKNPTAFYLCASSPKRPLYYNEQFFGPGTRLTVL.

The CDR3, as DNA: TGTGCCAGCAGCGTAGTACAGGCTGGCACTGAAGCTTTCTTT. Protein: CASSVVQAGTEAFF. The chain uses TRBV7-8 and TRBJ1-1, with D possibly matching TRBD1 (5 bases). The V and J ends lost 5 bases and 4 bases respectively, with 14 bases between them. The CDR3 length is 14 residues. The germline V gene encodes CDR1 SGHVS and CDR2 FQNEAQ.

This clone came up once. Its ends do not fully match the called genes, so a read error is possible. This specimen includes other DNA sequences encoding the same CDR3. The chain couples TRBV5-6 to TRBJ2-3; possibly TRBD2 for D (6 bases). The CDR3 totals 18 residues. Germline V CDR1 and CDR2: SGHDT, YYEEEE. CDR3 nucleotide sequence: TGTGCCAGTAGCTTGGCCAATAGGTATATCGGGAGCGCAGATACGCAGTATTTT. Amino acid sequence: CASSLANRYIGSADTQYF.